Listed below are T cell receptor beta chains from one sample, sequenced in a study of human thymus T cells. Clones were read by immunoSEQ multiplex PCR, and TCRdb kept only the in-frame ones, dropping some. Found here are roughly 120,000 clones, about 94% of them singletons; the top ten hold around 0.025%. Sequencing input: thymus tissue. All receptors come from a boy under three years old with a congenital heart defect but otherwise immunologically healthy. Both conserved end residues are part of each CDR3. Fields, in order: D gene, J gene, V gene, clone size, CDR3 DNA, CDR3 protein. D genes are given only for firm matches. Clone size is given for some rows only: seen once, a few or many times, or a class if the clone is expanded.

NA,TRBJ1-2,TRBV28,NA,TGTGCCAGCAGTCTCCACAGGGACCTAGCTAACTATGGCTACACCTTC,CASSLHRDLANYGYTF
NA,TRBJ2-1,TRBV27,once,TGTGCCAGCATCCCTTTTGGGGGGAGCTCCTACAATGAGCAGTTCTTC,CASIPFGGSSYNEQFF
NA,TRBJ2-7,TRBV5-5,NA,TGTGCCAGCAGCTTGTCTGGGTCCCCTTACTACGAGCAGTACTTC,CASSLSGSPYYEQYF
NA,TRBJ2-1,TRBV19,NA,TGTGCCAGTAGTATGCCCGGCAATGAGCAGTTCTTC,CASSMPGNEQFF
TRBD1,TRBJ1-2,TRBV19,NA,TGTGCCAGTAGTATACCCCCAGGGGGTTATGGCTACACCTTC,CASSIPPGGYGYTF
TRBD1,TRBJ2-5,TRBV6-6,NA,TGTGCCAGCAAGTACAGGGGGCGGGAGACCCAGTACTTC,CASKYRGRETQYF
NA,TRBJ2-3,TRBV2,NA,TGTGCCAGCAAAGCGCTCACAGATACGCAGTATTTT,CASKALTDTQYF
NA,TRBJ1-2,TRBV5-6,NA,TGTGCCAGCAGCTTGAAAGGGACACTCATTCGTCACTATGGCTACACCTTC,CASSLKGTLIRHYGYTF
NA,TRBJ2-7,TRBV4-3,NA,TGCGCCAGCAGCGCCCGGCAGAGTTCCAAGCAGTACTTC,CASSARQSSKQYF
TRBD1,TRBJ1-1,TRBV13,NA,TGTGCCAGCAGCTCGACAGGGAAGGGTCGCGGGAACACTGAAGCTTTCTTT,CASSSTGKGRGNTEAFF
TRBD1,TRBJ2-7,TRBV2,once,TGTGCCAGCAGTAAGGGGGGGGACAGGGGGCCCCACGAGCAGTACTTC,CASSKGGDRGPHEQYF
NA,TRBJ2-7,TRBV5-1,NA,TGCGCCAGCAGCGGGGGACGGAGCGACTGCGAGCAGTACTTC,CASSGGRSDCEQYF
NA,TRBJ1-5,TRBV6-1,NA,TGTGCCAGCAGTGAAAACCCCACCAGACAGTCTCAACAGCCCCAGCATTTT,CASSENPTRQSQQPQHF
NA,TRBJ1-1,TRBV7-6,NA,TGTGCCAGCAGCCTCCACACACCCGGGGGGCCGTGGGGCACTGAAGCTTTCTTT,CASSLHTPGGPWGTEAFF
NA,TRBJ1-1,TRBV2,NA,TGTGCCAGCAGTGATCCCGTCCCGGACACTGAAGCTTTCTTT,CASSDPVPDTEAFF
NA,TRBJ2-1,TRBV7-9,NA,TGTGCCAGCAGCTTGCTAGCGAACAATGAGCAGTTCTTC,CASSLLANNEQFF
TRBD2,TRBJ2-3,TRBV11-3,NA,TGTGCCAGCAGCCCCCGAGTAGCGGGGGGGCCATTTACGTTGGATACGCAGTATTTT,CASSPRVAGGPFTLDTQYF
NA,TRBJ2-7,TRBV10-3,NA,TGTGCCATCAGTGAGTCGGCAGGACGCCCCCACGAGCAGTACTTC,CAISESAGRPHEQYF
NA,TRBJ2-7,TRBV5-1,NA,TGCGCCAGCAGCTTGGATGGGACCTACGAGCAGTACTTC,CASSLDGTYEQYF
NA,TRBJ2-7,TRBV5-8,NA,TGTGCCAGCAGCCAAAAGGGGACCTACGAGCAGTACTTC,CASSQKGTYEQYF
TRBD1,TRBJ2-5,TRBV5-6,NA,TGTGCCAGCAGCGAAACTGGACAGGGATTAGTGCAAGAGACCCAGTACTTC,CASSETGQGLVQETQYF
NA,TRBJ1-1,TRBV4-3,NA,TGCGCCAGCAGCCAAGGGGCCAGGGACACTGAAGCTTTCTTT,CASSQGARDTEAFF
TRBD1,TRBJ1-2,TRBV5-1,once,TGCGCCAGCAGCTTAGGGGGCGACTATGGCTACACCTTC,CASSLGGDYGYTF
NA,TRBJ2-7,TRBV7-2,NA,TGTGCCAGCAGCCCGTATCTGGGGTCACAAGGGCAGTACTTC,CASSPYLGSQGQYF
NA,TRBJ2-1,TRBV6-4,NA,TGTGCCACCCGAAGGGGGGCCACCTACAATGAGCAGTTCTTC,CATRRGATYNEQFF
NA,TRBJ1-6,TRBV6-6,NA,TGTGCCAGCAGTTACGGGGGGCACCTCGGTTCACCCCTCCACTTT,CASSYGGHLGSPLHF
TRBD2,TRBJ2-2,TRBV27,NA,TGTGCCAGCAGGAATAGCGGGCTCGGTGGCACCGGGGAGCTGTTTTTT,CASRNSGLGGTGELFF
NA,TRBJ1-3,TRBV2,NA,TGTGCCAGCAGTGCCCGGATTTACTCTGGAAACACCATATATTTT,CASSARIYSGNTIYF
TRBD2,TRBJ2-3,TRBV27,NA,TGTGCCAGCAGTTTATCGGGAGAGGCTAGCGGGGGCCGAGCGCCTTTCACAGATACGCAGTATTTT,CASSLSGEASGGRAPFTDTQYF
TRBD1,TRBJ2-6,TRBV18,NA,TGTGCCAGCTCACCAGTGCGGGACAGGGGGTCTGGGGCCAACGTCCTGACTTTC,CASSPVRDRGSGANVLTF
NA,TRBJ2-3,TRBV4-2,NA,TGTGCCAGCAGCCAAGATAGGGCAGGGCCCACAGATACGCAGTATTTT,CASSQDRAGPTDTQYF
TRBD1,TRBJ2-1,TRBV11-2,NA,TGTGCCAGCAGCTTCCAGGGGGTCCTTCTGTATGAGCAGTTCTTC,CASSFQGVLLYEQFF
NA,TRBJ1-1,TRBV11-1,NA,TGTGCCAGCAGCGTCGAAGGGAACACTGAAGCTTTCTTT,CASSVEGNTEAFF
NA,TRBJ1-2,TRBV6-5,once,TGTGCCAGCAGTTACTCGAAGCTACTATGCAGCTACACCTTC,CASSYSKLLCSYTF
NA,TRBJ2-2,TRBV7-9,NA,TGTGCCAGCAGCCGCGACAGGCCATACGCGAACACCGGGGAGCTGTTTTTT,CASSRDRPYANTGELFF
NA,TRBJ1-2,TRBV2,NA,TGTGCCAGCAGACAGGCCCTCGCCATAAACTATGGCTACACCTTC,CASRQALAINYGYTF
NA,TRBJ1-6,TRBV30,NA,TGTGCCTGGATATCGGCAGGGACCTATAATTCACCCCTCCACTTT,CAWISAGTYNSPLHF
TRBD1,TRBJ2-7,TRBV7-9,NA,TGTGCCAGCAGCCGCGGACAGGGGCTATCCTACGAGCAGTACTTC,CASSRGQGLSYEQYF
NA,TRBJ2-5,TRBV4-1,NA,TGCGCCAGCAGCCAAGAGCGGGGGCCCTACCAAGAGACCCAGTACTTC,CASSQERGPYQETQYF
NA,TRBJ2-3,TRBV9,NA,TGTGCCAGCAGCGCAATCCCAGATACGCAGTATTTT,CASSAIPDTQYF
NA,TRBJ1-3,TRBV14,NA,TGTGCCAGCAGCCTCCGTACGCAGGGTCCTTCGTGGGGAAACACCATATATTTT,CASSLRTQGPSWGNTIYF
NA,TRBJ2-3,TRBV6-1,NA,TGTGCCAGCAGTGAAGAGGGGTGGGGGAGCACAGATACGCAGTATTTT,CASSEEGWGSTDTQYF
TRBD1,TRBJ1-1,TRBV2,NA,TGTGCCAGCAGTCTTCCCGGGACAGGGAACACTGAAGCTTTCTTT,CASSLPGTGNTEAFF
NA,TRBJ2-3,TRBV4-3,NA,TGCGCCAGCAGCCAAGAGGAGGGCCCCACAGATACGCAGTATTTT,CASSQEEGPTDTQYF
NA,TRBJ2-3,TRBV7-2,NA,TGTGCCAGCAGCTTTTTGGAGGGCACAGATACGCAGTATTTT,CASSFLEGTDTQYF
TRBD2,TRBJ2-7,TRBV10-2,NA,TGCGCCAGCAGGACGACTAGCGGGGGGGCTTACGAGCAGTACTTC,CASRTTSGGAYEQYF
NA,TRBJ1-6,TRBV5-1,NA,TGCGCCAGCAGTATGAAGCACCACCATTCACCCCTCCACTTT,CASSMKHHHSPLHF
NA,TRBJ1-2,TRBV7-9,NA,TGTGCCAGCAGCTTCGTCCTGTATGCAGGGGAGGGTGGCTACACCTTC,CASSFVLYAGEGGYTF
TRBD1,TRBJ1-6,TRBV27,few,TGTGCCAGCAGTCCGGGGACAGGACATAATTCACCCCTCCACTTT,CASSPGTGHNSPLHF
NA,TRBJ2-1,TRBV19,NA,TGTGCCAGTAGTTTGAAAATGTCCCAGCAGTTCTTC,CASSLKMSQQFF
NA,TRBJ2-7,TRBV10-1,once,TGCGCCAGCAGTGAGTACGGGACGGGATACTACGAGCAGTACTTC,CASSEYGTGYYEQYF
NA,TRBJ1-2,TRBV4-3,NA,TGCGCCAGCAGCCCCCGCCCCCCGCAGGGAACCTATGGCTACACCTTC,CASSPRPPQGTYGYTF
NA,TRBJ1-2,TRBV28,NA,TGTGCCAGCAGTTCCCCGGGGGGGAGAGGCTACACCTTC,CASSSPGGRGYTF
NA,TRBJ1-1,TRBV6-1,NA,TGTGCCAGCAGGGGGGCCTGGAACACTGAAGCTTTCTTT,CASRGAWNTEAFF
TRBD1,TRBJ2-6,TRBV7-8,NA,TGTGCCAGCAGCCTAAATAAAACAGGGGTGACCTCCGATACTGGGGCCAACGTCCTGACTTTC,CASSLNKTGVTSDTGANVLTF